This T cell receptor (beta chain) was obtained from a study of vaccination effects on CD4 cells after COVID-19. Repertoires were generated with immunoSEQ multiplex PCR, while TCRdb's copy carries only in-frame clones and drops some. The top ten clones hold 10% of a sample with about 22,000 clones, 72% of them seen once. With the ViraFEST assay, the study expanded antigen-specific CD4+ T cells using viral peptide pools, then sequenced them. Culture lasted roughly eleven days before CD4+ T cell isolation. Vaccine administered to participants consisted of two doses of either BNT162b2 or mRNA-1273. With around 10 ug/ml peptides and roughly 11 IU/ml IL-2, a few million PBMC per well were cultured. Trimming took 2 bases from V and 6 from J; bases not matched to a gene: 1. CDR1 and CDR2 from the germline V gene are SGHNT and YYREEE (reference sequence). The CDR3 covers 13 residues. With regard to this clone: Its specificity is not known.

Sequenced here: CD4+ T cells from PBMCs cultured with HCoV-NL63 spike peptides, sampled after COVID-19 vaccination. The source is a human donor who received a COVID-19 vaccine. The rearrangement links TRBV5-4 to TRBJ2-4; TRBD2 aligns across 8 bases. The CDR3 region is CASSFGGGNIQYF. Here the CDR3 DNA reads TGTGCCAGCAGCTTCGGGGGGGGAAACATTCAGTACTTC.